Each of the 5 T cell receptor beta chains below was sequenced from the same sample in a study of technical replicates of blood from several donors. Repertoires were generated with immunoSEQ multiplex PCR, while TCRdb's copy carries only in-frame clones and drops some. The sample records 44,000 or so clones, about 94% being singletons. The specimen sequenced was PBMCs. These receptors originate from a human donor in good health. Some clones in this sample may be carry-over from other donors' samples.

The rearrangement uses TRBV2 and TRBJ2-7; D is perhaps TRBD2 (6 bases). This CDR3 comprises 14 residues. V lost 10 bases to trimming and J lost 2 bases, with 18 bases between them. CDR1 is SNHLY, CDR2 FYNNEI, per germline. The CDR3 DNA reads as TGTGCCACTACATATAGCGGATTAACCTACGAGCAGTACTTC. Amino acids: CATTYSGLTYEQYF.

The rearrangement links TRBV15 to TRBJ2-3; 13 positions match TRBD2. Germline lookup yields CDR1 LNHNV and CDR2 YYDKDF (reference sequence). J gave up 2 bases and V 5 bases, and 4 bases lay outside the gene matches. This CDR3 is 16 amino acids long. The DNA for the CDR3 is TGTGCCACCAGCCCCGGGACTAGCGGGACCACAGATACGCAGTATTTT. This codes for CATSPGTSGTTDTQYF. The entire variable domain, with the rest obtained from reference TRBV15 and TRBJ2-3, is as follows: DAMVIQNPRYQVTQFGKPVTLSCSQTLNHNVMYWYQQKSSQAPKLLFHYYDKDFNNEADTPDNFQSRRPNTSFCFLDIRSPGLGDTAMYLCATSPGTSGTTDTQYFGPGTRLTVL.

This clone was found a few times. This rearrangement joins TRBV15 to TRBJ2-1, with 10 bases fitting TRBD2. The CDR3 consists of 17 residues. The germline V gene encodes CDR1 LNHNV and CDR2 YYDKDF (reference sequence). J lost 6 bases, V lost 0 bases, and 8 bases had no gene match. The CDR3 DNA sequence: TGTGCCACCAGCAGAGACTCCCACAGCGGGAGGGGCAATGAGCAGTTCTTC. Its protein is CATSRDSHSGRGNEQFF.

The V call is TRBV29-1, the J call TRBJ1-1; weak D call: TRBD1 (6 bases). Germline CDR1 and CDR2: SQVTM and ANQGSEA. Trimming took off 3 bases at V and 1 base at J, with 18 bases between the two ends. The CDR3 runs to 16 residues. CDR3 residues: CSVEGHGGRGNTEAFF. The CDR3 nucleotides are TGCAGCGTTGAGGGTCATGGGGGCAGGGGGAACACTGAAGCTTTCTTT.

The V call is TRBV7-6, the J call TRBJ2-5; 8 nucleotides match TRBD2. The CDR3 runs to 16 residues. Trimming removed 2 bases from V and 3 bases from J; junction bases left unmatched: 8. Germline assignment: CDR1 SGHVS and CDR2 FNYEAQ. The CDR3 sequence: CASSLSREVNKETQYF. CDR3 DNA sequence: TGTGCCAGCAGCTTATCGCGGGAGGTCAATAAAGAGACCCAGTACTTC.